This T cell receptor beta chain originates from a study of spatial heterogeneity in lung cancer. Study findings and constraints: Tracking of tumor mutation counts was seen in expanded intratumoral alpha and beta TCR counts.

In TCRdb, the 5' RACE reads were re-called with MiXCR into one record per CDR3 protein. The table records 15,000 to 20,000 distinct CDR3 sequences, approximately 9.7% of them present only once. Time point here: sample taken at primary tumor resection. This CDR3 contains 15 residues. V was clipped by 5 bases and J by 7 bases, with 17 bases between them. The germline gives CDR1 SGHNT, CDR2 YENEEA. On this clonotype itself: The antigen is unknown. A library prepared for alpha chains yielded this beta chain as an off-target read; its size is of little meaning.

The V call is TRBV11-3, the J call TRBJ2-2; D may be TRBD1 or TRBD2 (5 bases each). This TCR derives from a female donor with early-stage non-small cell lung cancer. The sample consisted of lung tumor tissue, taken at surgery. The CDR3 reads CASSPVGDVGGELFF. The CDR3 DNA reads as TGTGCCAGCAGCCCCGTCGGGGACGTAGGCGGGGAGCTGTTTTTT.